This T cell receptor beta chain was identified during a study of T cells after yellow fever vaccination. Study-level points and caveats: Boosting was followed by the reappearance of most primary-vaccination clones (just under 98% CD4, 85% to 90% CD8). Abundant clonotypes (contaminants from the bulk population) could be present in FACS-sorted repertoires.

V was pared by 0 bases and J by 2 bases, with 7 bases of the junction left unmatched. The CDR3 covers 19 residues. Germline-derived CDR1 and CDR2 are MGHRA and YSYEKL. Worth noting for this clonotype: Its antigen is as yet unknown.

Generation of TCR cDNA used 5'RACE template switching (which added a universal primer site and UMIs). One entry per CDR3 protein, called by TCRdb with MiXCR from the 5' RACE reads. Among 400,000 to 450,000 distinct CDR3 sequences, roughly a sixth were seen once, and the ten largest hold roughly 19%. The sequencing used PBMCs, collected before the yellow fever booster vaccination. This TCR came from a man between 18 and 29 years old who received the YFV17D yellow fever vaccine. This chain links TRBV4-1 with TRBJ2-6, with 10 nucleotides matching TRBD1. The CDR3 loop reads CASSQDPGQGIPGANVLTF. In DNA, the CDR3 is TGCGCCAGCAGCCAAGATCCGGGACAGGGGATACCTGGGGCCAACGTCCTGACTTTC.